This T cell receptor beta chain appears in the sequencing data of a study of beta chain features in type 1 diabetes. The sequenced template was cDNA made from the entire isolated RNA. The table came from immunoSEQ multiplex PCR; TCRdb's copy has only in-frame clones and leaves some out. In the table there are a few hundred thousand clones, about 15% of which are singletons. Germline CDR1 MGHRA, CDR2 YSYEKL. Trimming left V 4 bases short and J 0 bases short, with 16 bases between. The CDR3 runs 16 residues. In this sample, this clone turned up a few times. Specimen: naive CD4+ T cells from blood. The J gene is TRBJ2-7, the V gene TRBV4-1, with D possibly being TRBD2 (5 bases). This sequence was found in a woman aged 18 to 35 in good health. This chain's CDR3 is CASSPMGGRSSYEQYF. CDR3 coding DNA: TGCGCCAGCAGCCCCATGGGCGGGCGTAGCTCCTACGAGCAGTACTTC.